The 24 T cell receptor beta chains below were found in one sample sequenced in a study of OX40 agonist ivuxolimab in advanced cancers. Profiling relied on immunoSEQ multiplex PCR, and the TCRdb table lists in-frame clones only, not all of them. The sample includes 65,000 to 90,000 clones, roughly nine tenths of them seen just once. Specimen: CD4+ or CD8+ T cells sorted from blood, collected in a trial of the OX40 agonist ivuxolimab. The origin of the receptors is an adult with an advanced solid tumor such as melanoma, head and neck, liver or kidney cancer.

This chain uses TRBV6-5 with TRBJ2-5; TRBD2 is a possible D gene (6 bases). V shed 6 bases and J shed 5 bases, with 16 bases lying between them. In germline, CDR1 is MNHEY, CDR2 SVGAGI. The CDR3 covers 14 residues. This CDR3 is CASSPGGRGETQYF. The DNA of the CDR3 is TGTGCCAGCAGCCCTGGAGGGAGAGGGGAGACCCAGTACTTC.

This chain connects TRBV2 to TRBJ2-5; possibly TRBD2 for D (6 bases). The CDR3 has 16 residues. Germline CDR1 reads SNHLY; CDR2 reads FYNNEI. The ends were cut back, 5 bases at V and 2 bases at J, with 18 bases in the middle. The CDR3 loop reads CASSFTGTSIQETQYF. In DNA form, the CDR3 reads TGTGCCAGCAGTTTTACCGGGACTTCCATACAAGAGACCCAGTACTTC.

The chain carries TRBV15 and TRBJ2-3; D uncertain. V was shortened by 1 base and J by 2 bases, with 10 bases between the two germline ends. The CDR3 spans 15 residues. Germline lookup yields CDR1 LNHNV and CDR2 YYDKDF (reference sequence). The CDR3 loop is CATSRVSGSTDTQYF. The CDR3 DNA reads as TGTGCCACCAGCAGAGTGAGTGGGTCCACAGATACGCAGTATTTT. The full variable domain, with the rest looked up from reference TRBV15 and TRBJ2-3, is DAMVIQNPRYQVTQFGKPVTLSCSQTLNHNVMYWYQQKSSQAPKLLFHYYDKDFNNEADTPDNFQSRRPNTSFCFLDIRSPGLGDTAMYLCATSRVSGSTDTQYFGPGTRLTVL.

This clone occurred once. The rearrangement uses TRBV7-9 and TRBJ1-4; D gene unclear. Germline assignment: CDR1 SEHNR and CDR2 FQNEAQ (reference sequence). The CDR3 consists of 17 residues. Trimming shortened V by 4 bases and J by 0 bases, and 15 bases separated the two germline ends. The CDR3 DNA is TGTGCCAGCAGCTCCGGCGAACCGGGCCCAACTAATGAAAAACTGTTTTTT. This encodes CASSSGEPGPTNEKLFF.

The chain couples TRBV9 to TRBJ2-1; 8 bases map to TRBD2. The CDR3 runs 15 residues. With V trimmed by 0 bases and J by 7 bases, 6 bases remained unmatched. Per germline, CDR1 SGDLS and CDR2 YYNGEE. The CDR3 nucleotides read TGTGCCAGCAGCGTAGAGGGACTAGAGGCTAATGAGCAGTTCTTC. It codes for CASSVEGLEANEQFF.

The sample holds one count of this clone. The chain joins TRBV5-4 to TRBJ2-1; 10 bases align to TRBD2. The J segment lost 4 bases and the V segment lost 2 bases, leaving 6 bases of the junction unmatched. The CDR3 covers 16 residues. CDR1 and CDR2 (germline): SGHNT, YYREEE (reference sequence). The CDR3 is CASSFSSGGPYNEQFF. CDR3 nucleotides: TGTGCCAGCAGCTTCAGTAGCGGGGGGCCTTACAATGAGCAGTTCTTC.

About this clone itself: A read error may produce the germline difference seen at one junction end. V gene TRBV7-7 combines with J gene TRBJ2-1; D call uncertain. CDR1 SSHAT and CDR2 FNYEAQ come from the germline V gene (reference sequence). This CDR3 is 13 amino acids long. This CDR3 is CASSSDQYNEQFF. CDR3 DNA sequence: TGTGCTAGCAGCTCTGACCAGTACAATGAGCAGTTCTTC.

The chain couples TRBV6-5 to TRBJ2-7; weak D call: TRBD1 (5 bases). Between the trimmed V and J ends, which lost 6 bases and 5 bases, there was a span of 20 bases. Germline lookup yields CDR1 MNHEY and CDR2 SVGAGI. CDR3 length equals 15 residues. Written as DNA, the CDR3 is TGTGCCAGCAGACCATCTCCAGGGAACGGAGACGAGCAGTACTTC. This encodes CASRPSPGNGDEQYF.

This rearrangement joins TRBV4-1 to TRBJ2-7; no firm D call. In germline, CDR1 is MGHRA, CDR2 YSYEKL. Trimming cost V 1 base and J 0 bases, with 10 bases left between them. The CDR3 extends over 15 amino acids. The CDR3 nucleotides are TGCGCCAGCAGCCAAGTTGCCGAAGCCTCCTACGAGCAGTACTTC. The encoded protein is CASSQVAEASYEQYF.

The gene calls are TRBV28 and TRBJ2-5, with TRBD2 matching 7 bases. The CDR3 loop spans 12 amino acids. Germline V lookup: CDR1 MDHEN, CDR2 SYDVKM. J gave up 9 bases and V 8 bases, and 9 bases lay outside the gene matches. CDR3 nucleotide sequence: TGTGCCAGCCCCGACCCCCGGGGGGCCCAGTACTTC. Residues: CASPDPRGAQYF.

The genes are TRBV2 and TRBJ2-6, with D perhaps TRBD1 or TRBD2 (6 bases each). Trimming stripped 11 bases from V and 0 bases from J, with 14 bases between. In germline, CDR1 is SNHLY, CDR2 FYNNEI. This CDR3 has 15 amino acids. The CDR3 bases are TGTGCCGGCGAAGGGGGGAGCTCTGGGGCCAACGTCCTGACTTTC. Its translation is CAGEGGSSGANVLTF.

The CDR3 DNA sequence: TGCAGCGACGGACTAGCGGGGACAACAGATACGCAGTATTTT. This codes for CSDGLAGTTDTQYF. The J gene is TRBJ2-3, the V gene TRBV29-1; 12 nucleotides agree with TRBD2. CDR1 and CDR2 (germline): SQVTM, ANQGSEA. The CDR3 sequence is 14 residues long. Trimming took 7 bases from V and 3 from J; bases not matched to a gene: 5.

V usage is TRBV19 and J usage is TRBJ2-3; D is uncertain. Trimming stripped 3 bases from V and 6 bases from J, with 16 bases between. This CDR3 spans 15 amino acids. Per germline, CDR1 LNHDA and CDR2 SQIVND (reference sequence). CDR3 coding DNA: TGTGCCAGTAGTATCTGGGGTCCCACGGCGGATACGCAGTATTTT. Its protein product is CASSIWGPTADTQYF.

The chain combines TRBV11-2 with TRBJ2-7; 10 bases agree with TRBD1. The V segment lost 1 base and the J segment 3 bases; nucleotides outside the gene matches: 0. This CDR3 is built from 14 residues. Germline-derived CDR1 and CDR2 are SGHAT and FQNNGV. The CDR3 DNA is TGTGCCAGCAGCTTAGGGACAGGGGGCTACGAGCAGTACTTC. Translated, it gives CASSLGTGGYEQYF.

This chain uses TRBV9 with TRBJ2-1; D ambiguous. The CDR3 extends over 13 amino acids. V lost 5 bases and J lost 0, with 6 bases in between. Germline V gene lookup returns CDR1 SGDLS and CDR2 YYNGEE. The CDR3 DNA sequence: TGTGCCAGCAGAAGTAGCTCCTACAATGAGCAGTTCTTC. This sequence encodes CASRSSSYNEQFF.

The gene calls are TRBV6-1 and TRBJ2-5; the D is unclear. The germline V gene encodes CDR1 MNHNS and CDR2 SASEGT. The CDR3 sequence is 11 residues long. Trimming left V 2 bases short and J 4 bases short, with 2 bases between. CDR3 residues: CASSELETQYF. The DNA for the CDR3 is TGTGCCAGCAGTGAACTAGAGACCCAGTACTTC.

The chain carries TRBV6-5 and TRBJ1-2; D gene uncertain. Trimming took off 4 bases at V and 8 bases at J, with 20 bases between the two ends. The CDR3 sequence is 15 residues long. Germline V gene data show CDR1 as MNHEY and CDR2 as SVGAGI. CDR3 coding DNA: TGTGCCAGCAGTTCAGACACGGGAAGAGTCGGGGGCTACACCTTC. It yields the protein CASSSDTGRVGGYTF.

This clone occurred once. V and J are TRBV11-2 and TRBJ2-1; 12 nucleotides match TRBD2. From germline, CDR1 is SGHAT and CDR2 FQNNGV. The CDR3 is made up of 19 amino acids. J gave up 4 bases and V 5 bases, and 15 bases lay outside the gene matches. DNA for the CDR3: TGTGCCAGCAGCCCTCGACTAGCGGGGGACCTCCTACTTTACAATGAGCAGTTCTTC. Its protein is CASSPRLAGDLLLYNEQFF.

The gene calls are TRBV19 and TRBJ2-1; D not resolved. V gave up 3 bases and J gave up 3 bases, with 6 bases separating them. Germline loops: CDR1 LNHDA, CDR2 SQIVND (reference sequence). This CDR3 contains 13 residues. CDR3 protein: CASSMVSYNEQFF. CDR3 DNA sequence: TGTGCCAGTAGTATGGTTAGCTACAATGAGCAGTTCTTC.

The gene calls are TRBV9 and TRBJ2-4; 7 nucleotides align to TRBD1. Per germline, CDR1 SGDLS and CDR2 YYNGEE. The trim removed 0 bases at V and 5 bases at J, leaving 8 bases unmatched. The CDR3 length is 16 residues. The CDR3, as DNA: TGTGCCAGCAGCGTAGATTCAGGGGGAAGCCAAAACATTCAGTACTTC. As protein: CASSVDSGGSQNIQYF.

The chain employs TRBV19 and TRBJ2-7; D is possibly TRBD1 or TRBD2 (5 bases each). Trimming shortened V by 5 bases and J by 2 bases, and 10 bases separated the two germline ends. Per germline, CDR1 LNHDA and CDR2 SQIVND (reference sequence). The CDR3 is 13 residues long. The CDR3 sequence is CASSSGTAYEQYF. The CDR3 DNA reads as TGTGCCAGTAGTTCCGGGACGGCCTACGAGCAGTACTTC. Combining the CDR3 with reference TRBV19 and TRBJ2-7 gives the whole variable domain DGGITQSPKYLFRKEGQNVTLSCEQNLNHDAMYWYRQDPGQGLRLIYYSQIVNDFQKGDIAEGYSVSREKKESFPLTVTSAQKNPTAFYLCASSSGTAYEQYFGPGTRLTVT.

V usage is TRBV18 and J usage is TRBJ2-5; D is undetermined. Trimming took off 2 bases at V and 5 bases at J, with 9 bases between the two ends. The CDR3 spans 13 residues. CDR1 and CDR2 (germline): KGHSH, LQKENI. The DNA of the CDR3 is TGTGCCAGCTCACCAGTTCAGAGGGAGACCCAGTACTTC. It encodes CASSPVQRETQYF.

The rearrangement uses TRBV5-5 and TRBJ1-2; D is perhaps TRBD1 (6 bases). The CDR3 is made up of 15 amino acids. Germline CDR1 SGHKS, CDR2 YYEKEE (reference sequence). Trimming left V 4 bases short and J 3 bases short, with 16 bases between. In nucleotides, the CDR3 is TGTGCCAGCAGCCGACAGGACGGCTTATACTATGGCTACACCTTC. This sequence encodes CASSRQDGLYYGYTF.

The rearrangement uses TRBV10-2 and TRBJ2-7; perhaps TRBD1 as D (6 bases). Germline V gene lookup returns CDR1 WSHSY and CDR2 SAAADI. V shed 6 bases and J shed 6 bases, with 12 bases lying between them. This CDR3 is built from 12 residues. The DNA for the CDR3 is TGCGCCAGCAGCCCCAAGACAGGCGAGCAGTACTTC. As protein: CASSPKTGEQYF.